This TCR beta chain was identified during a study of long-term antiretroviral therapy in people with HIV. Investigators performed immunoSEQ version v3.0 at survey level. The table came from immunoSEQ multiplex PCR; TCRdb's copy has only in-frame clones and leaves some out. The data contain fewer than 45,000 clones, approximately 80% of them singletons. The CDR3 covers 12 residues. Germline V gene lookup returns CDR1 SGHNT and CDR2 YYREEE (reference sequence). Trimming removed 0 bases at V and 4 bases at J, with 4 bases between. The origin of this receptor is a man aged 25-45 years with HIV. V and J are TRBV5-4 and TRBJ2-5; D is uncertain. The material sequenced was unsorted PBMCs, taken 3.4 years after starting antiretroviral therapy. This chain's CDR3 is CASSLDRETQYF. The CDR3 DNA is TGTGCCAGCAGCTTGGATCGAGAGACCCAGTACTTC.